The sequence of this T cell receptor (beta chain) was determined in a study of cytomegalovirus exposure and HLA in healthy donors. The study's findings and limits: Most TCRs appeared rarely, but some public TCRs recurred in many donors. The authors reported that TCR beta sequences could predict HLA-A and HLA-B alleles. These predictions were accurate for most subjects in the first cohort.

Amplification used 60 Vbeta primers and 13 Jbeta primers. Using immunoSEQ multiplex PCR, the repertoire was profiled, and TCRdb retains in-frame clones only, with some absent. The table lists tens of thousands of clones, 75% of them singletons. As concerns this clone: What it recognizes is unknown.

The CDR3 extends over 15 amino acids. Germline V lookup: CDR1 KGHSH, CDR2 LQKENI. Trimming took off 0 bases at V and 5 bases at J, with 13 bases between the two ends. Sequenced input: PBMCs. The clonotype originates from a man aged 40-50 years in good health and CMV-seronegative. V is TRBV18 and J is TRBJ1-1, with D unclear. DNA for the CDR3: TGTGCCAGCTCACCACCGGCATCGGGAGGGACTGAAGCTTTCTTT. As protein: CASSPPASGGTEAFF.